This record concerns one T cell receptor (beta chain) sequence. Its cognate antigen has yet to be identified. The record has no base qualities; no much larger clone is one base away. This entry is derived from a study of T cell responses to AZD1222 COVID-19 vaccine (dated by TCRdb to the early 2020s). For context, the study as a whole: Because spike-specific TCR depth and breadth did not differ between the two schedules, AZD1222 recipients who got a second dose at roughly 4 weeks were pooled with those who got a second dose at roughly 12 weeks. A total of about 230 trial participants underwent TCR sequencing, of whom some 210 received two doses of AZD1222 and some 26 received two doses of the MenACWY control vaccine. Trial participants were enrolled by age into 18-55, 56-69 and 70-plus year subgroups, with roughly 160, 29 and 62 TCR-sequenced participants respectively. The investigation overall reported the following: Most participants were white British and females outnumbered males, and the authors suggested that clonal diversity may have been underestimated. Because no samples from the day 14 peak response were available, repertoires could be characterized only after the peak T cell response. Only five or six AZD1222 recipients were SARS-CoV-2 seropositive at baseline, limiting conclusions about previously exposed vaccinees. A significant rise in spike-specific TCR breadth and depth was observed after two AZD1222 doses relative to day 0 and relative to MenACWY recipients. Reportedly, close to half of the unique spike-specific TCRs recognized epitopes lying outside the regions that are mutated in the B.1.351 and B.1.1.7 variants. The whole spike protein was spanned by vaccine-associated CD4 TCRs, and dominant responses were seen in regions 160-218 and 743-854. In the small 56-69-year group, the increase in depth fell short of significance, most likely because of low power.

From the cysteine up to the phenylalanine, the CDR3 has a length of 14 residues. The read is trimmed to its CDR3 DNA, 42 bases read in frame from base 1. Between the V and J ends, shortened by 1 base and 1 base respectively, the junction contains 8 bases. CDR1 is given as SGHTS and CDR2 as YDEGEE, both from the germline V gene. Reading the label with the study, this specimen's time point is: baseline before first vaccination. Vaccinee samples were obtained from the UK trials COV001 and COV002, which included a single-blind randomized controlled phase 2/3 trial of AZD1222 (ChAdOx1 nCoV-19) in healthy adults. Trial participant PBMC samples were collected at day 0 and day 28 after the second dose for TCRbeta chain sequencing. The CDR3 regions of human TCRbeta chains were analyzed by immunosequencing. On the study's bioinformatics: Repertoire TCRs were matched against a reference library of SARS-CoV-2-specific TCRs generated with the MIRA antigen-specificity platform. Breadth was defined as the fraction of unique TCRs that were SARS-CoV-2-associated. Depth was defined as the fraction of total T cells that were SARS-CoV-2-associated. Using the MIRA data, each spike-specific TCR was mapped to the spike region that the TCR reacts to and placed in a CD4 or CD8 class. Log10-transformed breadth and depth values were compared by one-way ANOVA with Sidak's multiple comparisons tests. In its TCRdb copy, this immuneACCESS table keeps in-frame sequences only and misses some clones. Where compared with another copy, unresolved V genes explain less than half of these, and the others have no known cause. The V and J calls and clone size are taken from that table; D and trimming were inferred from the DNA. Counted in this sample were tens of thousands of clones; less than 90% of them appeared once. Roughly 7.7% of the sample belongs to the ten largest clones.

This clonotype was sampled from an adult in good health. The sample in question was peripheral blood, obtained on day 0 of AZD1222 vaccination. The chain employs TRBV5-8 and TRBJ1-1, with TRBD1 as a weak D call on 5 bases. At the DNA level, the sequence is TGTGCCAGCAGCTTGCAGGGACCGAACACTGAAGCTTTCTTT. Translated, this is CASSLQGPNTEAFF. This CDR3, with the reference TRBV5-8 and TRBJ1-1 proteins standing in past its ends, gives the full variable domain EAGVTQSPTHLIKTRGQQATLRCSPISGHTSVYWYQQALGLGLQFLLWYDEGEERNRGNFPPRFSGRQFPNYSSELNVNALELEDSALYLCASSLQGPNTEAFFGQGTRLTVV.